This T cell receptor (beta chain) was identified in a study of shared clonotypes between healthy human individuals. Overall study results and limits: Enrolling few donors narrowed the genetic and exposure-history diversity that was represented.

CD8 cells regarded as naive lacked CD45RO, were positively chosen for CCR7, and omitted terminally differentiated effector memory CD45RA+ cells. In regard to this clone: Its specificity is unknown.

Assay used: immunoSEQ multiplex PCR; TCRdb lists only in-frame clones, some missing. The profile covers roughly 550,000 clones, with 95% appearing a single time and roughly 0.1% taken by the ten largest. Losses at the gene ends were 5 bases for V and 4 bases for J; bases not matched to a gene: 11. From germline, CDR1 is LNHDA and CDR2 SQIVND (reference sequence). This CDR3 is 15 amino acids long. The TCR was taken from a woman aged 30 to 39 in good health. Sequenced input: naive CD8+ T cells sorted from blood. The chain has TRBV19 and TRBJ2-7; 7 bases are a match to TRBD2. The CDR3, as DNA: TGTGCCAGTAGTGCATTCTCTGGACTAGGATACGAGCAGTACTTC. Translation gives CASSAFSGLGYEQYF. The full variable domain, in which reference TRBV19 and TRBJ2-7 provide the parts outside the CDR3, is DGGITQSPKYLFRKEGQNVTLSCEQNLNHDAMYWYRQDPGQGLRLIYYSQIVNDFQKGDIAEGYSVSREKKESFPLTVTSAQKNPTAFYLCASSAFSGLGYEQYFGPGTRLTVT.